The 20 T cell receptor beta chains presented below share a single source sample, sequenced in a study of CD8+ T cells in alopecia areata. RNA was extracted and reverse transcribed into cDNA as the sequencing template. Method: immunoSEQ multiplex PCR; TCRdb's copy keeps in-frame clones and lacks some. The profile shows more than 95,000 clones, less than 80% of them singletons. Sequenced sample: CD4+ T cells sorted from blood. Source of these receptors: a human donor in good health.

Details on this clone: The sample contains more than one DNA sequence encoding this CDR3. This chain uses TRBV5-1 with TRBJ1-1; 8 nucleotides match TRBD1. V dropped 0 bases and J dropped 1; count of bases not matched to a gene: 2. This CDR3 is built from 15 residues. Germline V gene lookup returns CDR1 SGHRS and CDR2 YFSETQ. The CDR3 DNA reads as TGCGCCAGCAGCTTGGATGGACAGGGGAACACTGAAGCTTTCTTT. This translates into CASSLDGQGNTEAFF.

The chain recombines TRBV29-1 with TRBJ1-4; perhaps TRBD1 as D (5 bases). This CDR3 is 13 amino acids long. Trimming cost V 6 bases and J 7 bases, with 15 bases left between them. The germline CDR1 and CDR2 sequences are SQVTM and ANQGSEA. The CDR3 DNA is TGCAGCGTCGCAGGGCCGGCGGGTGAAAAACTGTTTTTT. This encodes CSVAGPAGEKLFF. Looking up the rest from reference TRBV29-1 and TRBJ1-4 gives the full variable domain: SAVISQKPSRDICQRGTSLTIQCQVDSQVTMMFWYRQQPGQSLTLIATANQGSEATYESGFVIDKFPISRPNLTFSTLTVSNMSPEDSSIYLCSVAGPAGEKLFFGSGTQLSVL.

The chain couples TRBV6-6 to TRBJ1-1; maybe TRBD1 (5 bases). V dropped 7 bases and J dropped 6 bases, with 18 bases sitting between them. This CDR3 spans 14 amino acids. Germline V gives CDR1 MNHNY, CDR2 SVGAGI (reference sequence). In DNA form, the CDR3 reads TGTGCCAGCACCCAGGGTTCCCGCCTCCCTGAAGCTTTCTTT. Protein sequence: CASTQGSRLPEAFF.

The chain uses TRBV5-1 and TRBJ2-3, with D hard to call. Per the germline V gene, CDR1 is SGHRS and CDR2 is YFSETQ. This CDR3 contains 14 residues. V was shortened by 3 bases and J by 2 bases, with 10 bases between the two germline ends. Here the CDR3 DNA reads TGCGCCAGCAGCTCCTCAGTAGTCACAGATACGCAGTATTTT. Amino acids: CASSSSVVTDTQYF.

The chain is built from TRBV6-5 and TRBJ1-4; TRBD1 is a possible D gene (5 bases). Per germline, CDR1 MNHEY and CDR2 SVGAGI. CDR3 length: 13 amino acids. Deletions cut 6 bases from V and 5 bases from J, with 10 bases between. CDR3 sequence (DNA): TGTGCCAGCAGACGGGGACGAAATGAAAAACTGTTTTTT. Amino acids: CASRRGRNEKLFF.

The gene calls are TRBV29-1 and TRBJ2-2; the D gene is possibly TRBD2 (5 bases). Germline V gives CDR1 SQVTM, CDR2 ANQGSEA. V dropped 5 bases and J dropped 5 bases, with 12 bases sitting between them. The CDR3 consists of 13 residues. The DNA for the CDR3 is TGCAGCGTTAGAGGGTCGGTTACCGGGGAGCTGTTTTTT. This encodes CSVRGSVTGELFF.

This chain connects TRBV30 to TRBJ1-6; D remains ambiguous. Germline V lookup: CDR1 GTSNPN, CDR2 SVGIG (reference sequence). The CDR3 loop spans 14 amino acids. Trimming pared 3 bases from V and 8 bases from J, leaving 14 bases between. CDR3 loop: CAWRSEGAHSPLHF. Written as DNA, the CDR3 is TGTGCCTGGAGATCAGAAGGCGCTCATTCACCCCTCCACTTT.

A single count supports this clone. The chain has TRBV6-6 and TRBJ2-4; D may correspond to TRBD1 or TRBD2 (5 bases each). The germline V gene encodes CDR1 MNHNY and CDR2 SVGAGI (reference sequence). Trimming shortened V by 4 bases and J by 0 bases, and 13 bases separated the two germline ends. The CDR3 totals 16 residues. The chain's CDR3 is CASSSTRDGAKNIQYF. The CDR3 DNA follows: TGTGCCAGCAGTTCTACTCGGGACGGAGCCAAAAACATTCAGTACTTC.

This CDR3 reads CASSLEGTDTQYF. CDR3 nucleotide sequence: TGTGCCAGCAGCTTGGAAGGCACAGATACGCAGTATTTT. The chain recombines TRBV5-4 with TRBJ2-3; D is undetermined. Germline V lookup: CDR1 SGHNT, CDR2 YYREEE (reference sequence). Trimming cost V 0 bases and J 1 base, with 3 bases left between them. The CDR3 has 13 residues.

The chain joins TRBV29-1 to TRBJ2-2; D might be TRBD2 (6 bases). The germline V gene encodes CDR1 SQVTM and CDR2 ANQGSEA. CDR3 length: 14 residues. The CDR3 here is CSPPGLQNTGELFF. The DNA for the CDR3 is TGCAGTCCACCGGGACTTCAGAACACCGGGGAGCTGTTTTTT.

The chain employs TRBV4-1 and TRBJ2-3; 8 nucleotides match TRBD2. The CDR3 sequence is 14 residues long. J lost 6 bases, V lost 3 bases, and 5 bases had no gene match. CDR1 and CDR2 (germline): MGHRA, YSYEKL. CDR3 sequence reads: CASSQERGRDTQYF. CDR3 in DNA: TGCGCCAGCAGCCAGGAGCGGGGGAGGGATACGCAGTATTTT.

The chain combines TRBV21-1 with TRBJ1-5; the table names TRBD1, a call not compared with the DNA. TRBV21-1 is assigned pseudogene status. The CDR3 runs 19 residues. The CDR3 reads CASSKGGRGQIYSNQPQHF. The CDR3 DNA reads TGTGCCAGCAGCAAGGGTGGCAGGGGGCAGATTTATAGCAATCAGCCCCAGCATTTT.

In this sample, this clone turned up a few times. The chain links TRBV6-6 to TRBJ2-3; TRBD1 matches 7 bases. This CDR3 is 14 amino acids long. V lost 5 bases, J lost 3 bases, and 5 bases stayed unmatched. The germline V gene encodes CDR1 MNHNY and CDR2 SVGAGI (reference sequence). CDR3 nucleotides: TGTGCCAGCAGTCTTGACAGGGCGACAGATACGCAGTATTTT. It translates to CASSLDRATDTQYF.

This rearrangement joins TRBV27 to TRBJ2-1; 15 nucleotides line up with TRBD2. Trimming removed 5 bases from V and 4 bases from J; junction bases left unmatched: 3. The CDR3 is 16 residues long. The germline gives CDR1 MNHEY, CDR2 SMNVEV (reference sequence). CDR3 region: CASSQGTSGGYNEQFF. The CDR3 DNA follows: TGTGCCAGCAGTCAAGGGACTAGCGGGGGGTACAATGAGCAGTTCTTC.

The rearrangement joins TRBV29-1 to TRBJ1-1; D ambiguous. The germline gives CDR1 SQVTM, CDR2 ANQGSEA. This CDR3 is 12 amino acids long. Trimming took off 4 bases at V and 5 bases at J, with 11 bases between the two ends. The CDR3 DNA reads as TGCAGCGTTGGTTACTTGGGGACTGAAGCTTTCTTT. Translated, it gives CSVGYLGTEAFF.

The chain has TRBV30 and TRBJ1-1; no reliable D call. This CDR3 contains 11 residues. V lost 4 bases and J 3 bases, leaving 6 bases between the germline ends. The germline gives CDR1 GTSNPN, CDR2 SVGIG (reference sequence). This chain's CDR3 is CAWNSYTEAFF. The DNA for the CDR3 is TGTGCCTGGAATAGCTACACTGAAGCTTTCTTT.

This clone was seen a few times. This rearrangement joins TRBV29-1 to TRBJ2-3, with TRBD1 matching over 10 bases. The CDR3 sequence is 14 residues long. Per the germline V gene, CDR1 is SQVTM and CDR2 is ANQGSEA. V lost 6 bases, J lost 3 bases, and 6 bases stayed unmatched. CDR3 region: CSVEPGQGTDTQYF. DNA of the CDR3: TGCAGCGTCGAGCCGGGACAGGGGACAGATACGCAGTATTTT.

In its sample, this clone was seen a few times. The rearrangement links TRBV7-2 to TRBJ2-7; 8 bases map to TRBD2. J was trimmed by 3 bases and V by 5 bases; bases with no gene match: 3. Per germline, CDR1 SGHTA and CDR2 FQGNSA. The CDR3 totals 13 residues. The CDR3 is CASSLSGGYEQYF. The CDR3, as DNA: TGTGCCAGCAGCCTGAGCGGGGGCTACGAGCAGTACTTC.

The chain couples TRBV29-1 to TRBJ1-4; D is uncertain. Germline CDR1 SQVTM, CDR2 ANQGSEA. The length of the CDR3 is 13 residues. Trimming shortened V by 4 bases and J by 7 bases, and 13 bases separated the two germline ends. CDR3 region: CSVAPAGGEKLFF. The CDR3 DNA reads as TGCAGCGTTGCCCCTGCGGGAGGTGAAAAACTGTTTTTT.

This chain joins TRBV11-2 and TRBJ2-7; perhaps D is TRBD1 or TRBD2 (5 bases each). This CDR3 is 13 amino acids long. The V end lost 5 bases, the J end lost 5 bases, and 13 bases lay between the germline ends. Germline V gene lookup returns CDR1 SGHAT and CDR2 FQNNGV. DNA of the CDR3: TGTGCCAGCAGCCCACTTCGGGGCAACGAGCAGTACTTC. Translation gives CASSPLRGNEQYF.